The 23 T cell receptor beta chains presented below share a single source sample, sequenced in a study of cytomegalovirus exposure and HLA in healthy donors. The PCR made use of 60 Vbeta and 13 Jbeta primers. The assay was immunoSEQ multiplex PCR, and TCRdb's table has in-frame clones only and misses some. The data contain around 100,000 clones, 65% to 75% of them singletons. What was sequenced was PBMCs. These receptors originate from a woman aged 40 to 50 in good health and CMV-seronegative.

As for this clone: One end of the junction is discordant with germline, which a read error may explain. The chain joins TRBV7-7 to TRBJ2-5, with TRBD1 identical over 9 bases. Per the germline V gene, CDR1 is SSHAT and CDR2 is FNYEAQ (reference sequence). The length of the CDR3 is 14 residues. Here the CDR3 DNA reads TGTGCTAGCAGCTCCGGGACAGGGTGGGAGACCCAGTACTTC. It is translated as CASSSGTGWETQYF.

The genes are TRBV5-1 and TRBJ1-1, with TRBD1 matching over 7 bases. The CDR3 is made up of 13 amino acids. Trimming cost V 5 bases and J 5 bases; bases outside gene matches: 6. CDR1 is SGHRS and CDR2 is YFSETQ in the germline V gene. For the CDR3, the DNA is TGCGCCAGCAGTCTCCAGGGGGATACTGAAGCTTTCTTT. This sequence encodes CASSLQGDTEAFF.

This chain's CDR3 is CASSFFGSTYEQYF. In DNA form, the CDR3 reads TGTGCCAGCAGCTTCTTTGGGAGTACCTACGAGCAGTACTTC. This rearrangement joins TRBV5-4 to TRBJ2-7; the D gene is possibly TRBD2 (5 bases). Germline V gene lookup returns CDR1 SGHNT and CDR2 YYREEE (reference sequence). V lost 2 bases and J lost 2, with 11 bases in between. The CDR3 is 14 residues long.

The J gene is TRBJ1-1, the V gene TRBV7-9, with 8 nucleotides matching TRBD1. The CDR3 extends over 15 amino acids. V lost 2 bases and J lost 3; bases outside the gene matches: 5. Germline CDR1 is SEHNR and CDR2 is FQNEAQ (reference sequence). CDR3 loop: CASSLPQGADTEAFF. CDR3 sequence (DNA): TGTGCCAGCAGCTTACCCCAGGGGGCCGACACTGAAGCTTTCTTT.

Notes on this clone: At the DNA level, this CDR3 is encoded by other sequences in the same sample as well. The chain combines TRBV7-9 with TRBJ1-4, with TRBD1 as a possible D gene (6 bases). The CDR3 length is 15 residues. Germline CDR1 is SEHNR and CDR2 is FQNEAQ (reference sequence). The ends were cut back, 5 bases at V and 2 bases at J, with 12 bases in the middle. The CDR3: CASSLETGTNEKLFF. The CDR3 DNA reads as TGTGCCAGCAGCCTGGAGACAGGTACTAATGAAAAACTGTTTTTT.

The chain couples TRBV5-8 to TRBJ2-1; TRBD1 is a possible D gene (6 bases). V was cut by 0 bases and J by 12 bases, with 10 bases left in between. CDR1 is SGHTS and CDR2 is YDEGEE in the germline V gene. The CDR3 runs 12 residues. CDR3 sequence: CASSLDRVGQFF. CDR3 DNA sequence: TGTGCCAGCAGCTTGGACAGGGTGGGGCAGTTCTTC.

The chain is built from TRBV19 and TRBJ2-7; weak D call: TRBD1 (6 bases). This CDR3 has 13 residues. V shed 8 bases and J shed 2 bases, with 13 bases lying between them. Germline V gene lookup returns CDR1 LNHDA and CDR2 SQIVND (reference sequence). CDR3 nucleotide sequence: TGTGCCAGTTCCGCAGGGGCCCCCTACGAGCAGTACTTC. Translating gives CASSAGAPYEQYF.

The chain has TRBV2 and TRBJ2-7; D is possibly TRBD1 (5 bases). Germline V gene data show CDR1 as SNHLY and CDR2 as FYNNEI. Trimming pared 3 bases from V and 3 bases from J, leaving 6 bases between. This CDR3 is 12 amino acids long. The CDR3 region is CASSDQGYEQYF. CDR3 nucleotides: TGTGCCAGCAGTGACCAGGGCTACGAGCAGTACTTC.

In DNA form, the CDR3 reads TGTGCCAGCAGCTTGGTAGCGGCAGCCTTTAACACCGGGGAGCTGTTTTTT. Translated: CASSLVAAAFNTGELFF. The chain carries TRBV5-6 and TRBJ2-2, with D perhaps TRBD2 (6 bases). V shed 0 bases and J shed 2 bases, with 14 bases lying between them. This CDR3 is built from 17 residues. Germline CDR1 and CDR2: SGHDT and YYEEEE. The full variable domain, its missing parts supplied by reference TRBV5-6 and TRBJ2-2, is DAGVTQSPTHLIKTRGQQVTLRCSPKSGHDTVSWYQQALGQGPQFIFQYYEEEERQRGNFPDRFSGHQFPNYSSELNVNALLLGDSALYLCASSLVAAAFNTGELFFGEGSRLTVL.

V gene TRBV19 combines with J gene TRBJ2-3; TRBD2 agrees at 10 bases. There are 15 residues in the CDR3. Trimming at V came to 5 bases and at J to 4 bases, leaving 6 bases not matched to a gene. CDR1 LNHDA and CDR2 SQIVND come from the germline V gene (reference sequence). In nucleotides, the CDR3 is TGTGCCAGTAGTGATAGCGGGAGGAGGGCAGATACGCAGTATTTT. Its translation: CASSDSGRRADTQYF.

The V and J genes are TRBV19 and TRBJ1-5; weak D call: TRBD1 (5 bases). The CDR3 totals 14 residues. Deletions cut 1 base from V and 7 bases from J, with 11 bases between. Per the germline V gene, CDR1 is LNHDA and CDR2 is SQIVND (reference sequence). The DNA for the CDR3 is TGTGCCAGTAGTATAGTCGACCAGGGCCAGCCCCAGCATTTT. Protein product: CASSIVDQGQPQHF.

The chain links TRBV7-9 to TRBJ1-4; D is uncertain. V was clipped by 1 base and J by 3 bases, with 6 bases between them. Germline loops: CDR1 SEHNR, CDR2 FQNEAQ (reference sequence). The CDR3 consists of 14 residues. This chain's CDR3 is CASSLGASNEKLFF. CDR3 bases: TGTGCCAGCAGCTTAGGGGCGTCTAATGAAAAACTGTTTTTT.

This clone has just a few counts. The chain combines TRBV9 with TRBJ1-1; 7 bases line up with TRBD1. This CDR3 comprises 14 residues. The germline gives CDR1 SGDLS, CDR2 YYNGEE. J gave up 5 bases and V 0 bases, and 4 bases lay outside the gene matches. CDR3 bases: TGTGCCAGCAGCGTAGGCCCCAGGGGGACTGAAGCTTTCTTT. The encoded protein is CASSVGPRGTEAFF. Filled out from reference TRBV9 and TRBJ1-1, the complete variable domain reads DSGVTQTPKHLITATGQRVTLRCSPRSGDLSVYWYQQSLDQGLQFLIQYYNGEERAKGNILERFSAQQFPDLHSELNLSSLELGDSALYFCASSVGPRGTEAFFGQGTRLTVV.

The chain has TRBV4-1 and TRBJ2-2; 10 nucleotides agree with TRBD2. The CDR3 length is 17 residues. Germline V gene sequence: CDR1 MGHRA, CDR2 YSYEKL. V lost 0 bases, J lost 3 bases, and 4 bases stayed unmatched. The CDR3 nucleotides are TGCGCCAGCAGCCAAGATCTAGCGGGGGCGTACACCGGGGAGCTGTTTTTT. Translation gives CASSQDLAGAYTGELFF.

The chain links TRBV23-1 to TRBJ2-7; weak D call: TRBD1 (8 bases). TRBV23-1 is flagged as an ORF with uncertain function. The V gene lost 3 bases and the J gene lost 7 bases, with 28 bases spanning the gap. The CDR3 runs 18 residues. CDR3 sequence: CASSHRGRDRRNTKEQYF. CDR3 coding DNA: TGCGCCAGCAGTCATAGGGGGAGGGACAGGCGAAATACGAAGGAGCAGTACTTC.

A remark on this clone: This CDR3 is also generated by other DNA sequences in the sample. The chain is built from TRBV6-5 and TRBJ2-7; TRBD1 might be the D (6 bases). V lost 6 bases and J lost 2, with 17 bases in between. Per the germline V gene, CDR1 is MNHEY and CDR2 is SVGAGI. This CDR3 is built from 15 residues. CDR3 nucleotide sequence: TGTGCCAGCAGACACAGGGATTATGAAGCCTACGAGCAGTACTTC. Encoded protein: CASRHRDYEAYEQYF.

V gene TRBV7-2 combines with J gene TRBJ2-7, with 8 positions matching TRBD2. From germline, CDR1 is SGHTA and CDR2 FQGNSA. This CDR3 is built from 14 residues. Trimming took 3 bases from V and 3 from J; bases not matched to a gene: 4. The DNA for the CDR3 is TGTGCCAGCAGCTTTTCTACTAGCGGCTACGAGCAGTACTTC. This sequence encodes CASSFSTSGYEQYF.

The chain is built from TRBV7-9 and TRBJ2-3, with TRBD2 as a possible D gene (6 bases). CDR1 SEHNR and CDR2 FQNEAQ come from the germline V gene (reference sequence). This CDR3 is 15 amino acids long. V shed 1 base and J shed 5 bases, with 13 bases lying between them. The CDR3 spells CASSLDGGMVDTQYF. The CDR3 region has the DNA TGTGCCAGCAGCTTAGATGGCGGGATGGTAGATACGCAGTATTTT.

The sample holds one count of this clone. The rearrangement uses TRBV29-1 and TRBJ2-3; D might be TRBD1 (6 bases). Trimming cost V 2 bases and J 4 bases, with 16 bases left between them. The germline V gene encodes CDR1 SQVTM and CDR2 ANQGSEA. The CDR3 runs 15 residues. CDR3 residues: CSVEFTGQGADTQYF. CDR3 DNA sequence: TGCAGCGTTGAATTTACAGGGCAAGGGGCAGATACGCAGTATTTT.

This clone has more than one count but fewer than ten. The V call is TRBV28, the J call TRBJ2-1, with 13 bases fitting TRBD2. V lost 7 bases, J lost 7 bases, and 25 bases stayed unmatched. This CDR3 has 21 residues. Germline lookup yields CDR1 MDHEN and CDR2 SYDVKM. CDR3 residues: CASITTRSWTSGRSSWNEQFF. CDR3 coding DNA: TGTGCCAGCATTACTACAAGATCCTGGACTAGCGGGAGATCGAGTTGGAATGAGCAGTTCTTC.

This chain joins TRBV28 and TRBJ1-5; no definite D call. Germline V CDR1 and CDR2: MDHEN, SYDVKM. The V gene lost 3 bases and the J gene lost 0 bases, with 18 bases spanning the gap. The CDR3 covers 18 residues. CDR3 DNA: TGTGCCAGCAGTTTGTTTGAGTTAAAAACTTATAGCAATCAGCCCCAGCATTTT. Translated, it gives CASSLFELKTYSNQPQHF.

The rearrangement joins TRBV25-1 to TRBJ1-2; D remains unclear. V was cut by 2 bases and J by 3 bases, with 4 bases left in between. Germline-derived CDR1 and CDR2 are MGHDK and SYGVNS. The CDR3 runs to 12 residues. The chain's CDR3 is CASSEIDYGYTF. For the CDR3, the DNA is TGTGCCAGCAGTGAAATCGACTATGGCTACACCTTC.

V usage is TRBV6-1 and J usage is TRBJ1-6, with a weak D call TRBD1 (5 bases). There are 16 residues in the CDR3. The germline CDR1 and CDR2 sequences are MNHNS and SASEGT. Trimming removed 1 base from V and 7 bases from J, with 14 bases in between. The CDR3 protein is CASSEDRRGGNSPLHF. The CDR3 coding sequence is TGTGCCAGCAGTGAAGATAGGAGGGGCGGCAATTCACCCCTCCACTTT.